The subject of this entry is one T cell receptor beta chain. Its target is not known. The data stem from a study of immune characteristics of hereditary and idiopathic chronic pancreatitis. Study observations and caveats: Hereditary and idiopathic cases differed in TRBV10, TRBV19, TRBV23 and TRBV5 usage.

Method: immunoSEQ multiplex PCR; TCRdb's copy keeps in-frame clones and lacks some. The table records 1,500 to 2,000 clones, about 80% of them present only once. Patients having total pancreatectomy with islet autotransplantation provided the chronic pancreatitis pancreas tissue. CDR1 is MNHEY and CDR2 is SMNVEV in the germline V gene (reference sequence). The CDR3 sequence is 13 residues long. Trimming removed 5 bases at V and 5 bases at J, with 13 bases between. The source of this sequence is a human donor with chronic pancreatitis. The chain links TRBV27 to TRBJ2-7; D is perhaps TRBD1 or TRBD2 (5 bases each). The sample was pancreas tissue with hereditary chronic pancreatitis. The DNA of the CDR3 is TGTGCCAGCAGTAAACCGGGACCACACGAGCAGTACTTC. This sequence encodes CASSKPGPHEQYF.